Reported below is one T cell receptor (beta chain). Its antigen is not known. Expressed TCRB transcripts were sequenced after all isolated RNA was converted to cDNA. Profiled with immunoSEQ multiplex PCR; TCRdb holds only in-frame clones, not every one. The repertoire holds about 340,000 clones, approximately 15% seen once, with roughly 0.015% in the top ten. These data come from a study of beta chain features in type 1 diabetes. General study findings and limits: Researchers report that Type 1 diabetes patients had moderately but significantly shorter TCRB CDR3s across all four CD4+ subsets. Compared to healthy donors, patients appeared to have naive, central memory and Treg TCRB repertoires that were more alike.

This CDR3 contains 14 residues. V lost 0 bases and J 7 bases, leaving 10 bases between the germline ends. Germline V gene lookup returns CDR1 MGHDK and CDR2 SYGVNS. The V and J genes are TRBV25-1 and TRBJ1-5; no firm D call. The TCR sequence derives from a woman between 18 and 29 years old with type 1 diabetes. The sample consisted of naive CD4+ T cells from blood. The DNA for the CDR3 is TGTGCCAGCAGTGAATATTGGTCGGGGCAGCCCCAGCATTTT. Its protein is CASSEYWSGQPQHF.